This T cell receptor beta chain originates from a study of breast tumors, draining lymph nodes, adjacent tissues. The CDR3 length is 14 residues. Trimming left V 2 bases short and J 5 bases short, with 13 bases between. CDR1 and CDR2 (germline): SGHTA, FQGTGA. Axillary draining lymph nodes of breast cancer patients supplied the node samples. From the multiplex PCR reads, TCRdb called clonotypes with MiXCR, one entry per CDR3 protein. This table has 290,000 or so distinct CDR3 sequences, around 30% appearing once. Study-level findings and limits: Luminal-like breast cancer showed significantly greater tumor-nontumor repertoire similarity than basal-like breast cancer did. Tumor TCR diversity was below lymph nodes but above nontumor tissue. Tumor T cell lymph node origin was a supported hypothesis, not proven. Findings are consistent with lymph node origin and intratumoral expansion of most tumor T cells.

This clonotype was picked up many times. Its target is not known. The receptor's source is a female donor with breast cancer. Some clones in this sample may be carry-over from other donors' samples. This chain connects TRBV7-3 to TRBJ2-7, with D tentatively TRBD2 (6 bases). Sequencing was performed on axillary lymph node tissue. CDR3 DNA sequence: TGTGCCAGCAGCTTAGACCTCCGGGAGAACGAGCAGTACTTC. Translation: CASSLDLRENEQYF.